A selection of T cell receptor beta chains follows, all from one sample in a study of blood T cell repertoires in COVID-19. TCRdb keeps only in-frame clones here, not all; method: immunoSEQ multiplex PCR. This table holds approximately 140,000 clones, 80% to 90% found once. Sequencing used peripheral blood. All receptors derive from a man aged 65-85 years with acute or convalescent COVID-19. The CDR3 runs from the conserved cysteine through the conserved F or W. The order of the fields is J gene, D gene, V gene, clone size, CDR3 DNA, CDR3 protein. D genes are given only for firm matches. Clone size is not always given. Where it is, it says once, few, many or a class for expanded clones.

J: TRBJ1-5; D: NA; V: TRBV7-8; size: NA; DNA: TGTGCCAGCAGCTTACTCCCACAGACAGATAGCAATCAGCCCCAGCATTTT; CDR3: CASSLLPQTDSNQPQHF
J: TRBJ1-6; D: NA; V: TRBV2; size: NA; DNA: TGTGCCAGCAAGCGGGCGGGGACTTATTATTCACCCCTCCACTTT; CDR3: CASKRAGTYYSPLHF
J: TRBJ1-5; D: NA; V: TRBV6-5; size: many; DNA: TGTGCCAGCCACCCAGGGGATGGCAGCAATCAGCCCCAGCATTTT; CDR3: CASHPGDGSNQPQHF
J: TRBJ2-2; D: TRBD2; V: TRBV7-8; size: NA; DNA: TGTGCCAGCAGATTGACTAGCGGGAGGGCCGGGGAGCTGTTTTTT; CDR3: CASRLTSGRAGELFF
J: TRBJ1-2; D: TRBD1; V: TRBV7-9; size: NA; DNA: TGTGCCAGCAGCCCTCGGACAGGCCTTTCCTATGGCTACACCTTC; CDR3: CASSPRTGLSYGYTF
J: TRBJ1-3; D: TRBD1; V: TRBV10-3; size: NA; DNA: TGTGCCATCAGTGAGGACAGGGGTGGAAACACCATATATTTT; CDR3: CAISEDRGGNTIYF
J: TRBJ2-7; D: TRBD2; V: TRBV28; size: few; DNA: TGTGCCAGCAGTTCCGCGGGAGGCTACGAGCAGTACTTC; CDR3: CASSSAGGYEQYF
J: TRBJ2-1; D: NA; V: TRBV25-1; size: NA; DNA: TGTGCCAGCAGTGTCATCGGCGGCTACAATGAGCAGTTCTTC; CDR3: CASSVIGGYNEQFF
J: TRBJ1-4; D: TRBD1; V: TRBV19; size: NA; DNA: TGTGCCAGTAGTGGGACAGGGGGAAAACTGTTTTTT; CDR3: CASSGTGGKLFF
J: TRBJ1-2; D: NA; V: TRBV28; size: NA; DNA: TGTGCCAGCCAGGGCGGGGTTGGCTATGGCTACACCTTC; CDR3: CASQGGVGYGYTF
J: TRBJ2-7; D: NA; V: TRBV2; size: NA; DNA: TGTGCCAGCAGGTTTGTCGAGGGCTCCTACGAGCAGTACTTC; CDR3: CASRFVEGSYEQYF
J: TRBJ2-7; D: TRBD2; V: TRBV28; size: NA; DNA: TGTGCCAGCAGGATAACTAGCGGGAGAAGCTACGAGCAGTACTTC; CDR3: CASRITSGRSYEQYF
J: TRBJ2-7; D: TRBD2; V: TRBV19; size: NA; DNA: TGTGCCAGTAGTTCCCCTAGCGGGAGTATAGACGAGCAGTACTTC; CDR3: CASSSPSGSIDEQYF
J: TRBJ2-1; D: TRBD2; V: TRBV7-7; size: NA; DNA: TGTGCTAGCAGCTTAGATGGGACTAGTCCCTACAATGAGCAGTTCTTC; CDR3: CASSLDGTSPYNEQFF
J: TRBJ1-5; D: NA; V: TRBV6-2/TRBV6-3; size: NA; DNA: TGTGCCAGCAGTTACTGGACAGACAATCAGCCCCAGCATTTT; CDR3: CASSYWTDNQPQHF
J: TRBJ1-4; D: NA; V: TRBV3-1/TRBV3-2; size: NA; DNA: TGTGCCAGCAGCCAAGGGGTACAGAGCCTGGTAGGACTGTTTTTT; CDR3: CASSQGVQSLVGLFF
J: TRBJ1-2; D: TRBD1; V: TRBV6-5; size: NA; DNA: TGTGCCAGCAGAGCCCCGACAGGGGGGTATGGCTACACCTTC; CDR3: CASRAPTGGYGYTF
J: TRBJ1-5; D: NA; V: TRBV18; size: NA; DNA: TGTGCCAGCTCACCAGGACGGGGAGATCAGCCCCAGCATTTT; CDR3: CASSPGRGDQPQHF
J: TRBJ2-5; D: NA; V: TRBV6-6; size: NA; DNA: TGTGCCAGCAGCGCCACAGGCTCGGAGACCCAGTACTTC; CDR3: CASSATGSETQYF
J: TRBJ2-2; D: TRBD2; V: TRBV11-1; size: NA; DNA: TGTGCCAGCAGCCTAGCGGGGGGCACCGGGGAGCTGTTTTTT; CDR3: CASSLAGGTGELFF
J: TRBJ2-3; D: TRBD2; V: TRBV11-2; size: NA; DNA: TGTGCCAGCAGCTCCGGACTAGCGGGGGGCACAGATACGCAGTATTTT; CDR3: CASSSGLAGGTDTQYF
J: TRBJ2-7; D: TRBD1; V: TRBV2; size: NA; DNA: TGTGCCAGCAGTCTGACAGGGAGAGGGGAGCAGTACTTC; CDR3: CASSLTGRGEQYF
J: TRBJ1-1; D: NA; V: TRBV5-1; size: few; DNA: TGCGCCAGCAGCTTGGGAAGTGAGGGCTCGGACACTGAAGCTTTCTTT; CDR3: CASSLGSEGSDTEAFF
J: TRBJ1-5; D: TRBD1; V: TRBV28; size: NA; DNA: TGTGCCAGCAGTTCTGACAGGGGTGAGCAGCCCCAGCATTTT; CDR3: CASSSDRGEQPQHF
J: TRBJ2-7; D: NA; V: TRBV3-1/TRBV3-2; size: NA; DNA: TGTGCCAGCAGGGCCAGCTCCTACGAGCAGTACTTC; CDR3: CASRASSYEQYF
J: TRBJ2-3; D: TRBD2; V: TRBV5-1; size: NA; DNA: TGCGCCAGCAGCTTGTCCGCGGGAGCTAGCACAGATACGCAGTATTTT; CDR3: CASSLSAGASTDTQYF
J: TRBJ2-1; D: TRBD2; V: TRBV19; size: NA; DNA: TGTGCCAGTAGCATGGGTAAGGAGGGACTAGCGGACAATGAGCAGTTCTTC; CDR3: CASSMGKEGLADNEQFF
J: TRBJ1-2; D: NA; V: TRBV7-9; size: NA; DNA: TGTGCCAGCAGCCCGCTGACGGGACATCTCCTCAATGGCTACACCTTC; CDR3: CASSPLTGHLLNGYTF
J: TRBJ2-2; D: TRBD2; V: TRBV5-1; size: NA; DNA: TGCGCCAGCAGCTCCGGGACTAGCGGCACCGGGGAGCTGTTTTTT; CDR3: CASSSGTSGTGELFF
J: TRBJ2-7; D: TRBD2; V: TRBV29-1; size: NA; DNA: TGCAGCGCCGGGACTAGCGGGGCCTACGAGCAGTACTTC; CDR3: CSAGTSGAYEQYF
J: TRBJ2-2; D: TRBD1; V: TRBV5-4; size: NA; DNA: TGTGCCAGCAGTCCAGGGGGCTCGAGGACCGGGGAGCTGTTTTTT; CDR3: CASSPGGSRTGELFF
J: TRBJ2-3; D: NA; V: TRBV7-2; size: NA; DNA: TGTGCCAGCAGCTTAGCGTGGCAGACAGATACGCAGTATTTT; CDR3: CASSLAWQTDTQYF
J: TRBJ1-4; D: TRBD1; V: TRBV7-9; size: NA; DNA: TGTGCCAGCAGCAAATGGCCGGGACAGGGGTCCCCAACTAATGAAAAACTGTTTTTT; CDR3: CASSKWPGQGSPTNEKLFF
J: TRBJ1-3; D: TRBD1; V: TRBV6-5; size: few; DNA: TGTGCCAGCAGTCCAACAGGGGCTGGAAACACCATATATTTT; CDR3: CASSPTGAGNTIYF
J: TRBJ2-5; D: TRBD2; V: TRBV4-2; size: NA; DNA: TGTGCCAGCAGCCAAGGAACTAGCGGGAGGGCCGGTGAGACCCAGTACTTC; CDR3: CASSQGTSGRAGETQYF
J: TRBJ1-2; D: NA; V: TRBV20-1; size: NA; DNA: TGCAGTGCTAGCCAGGGTTCTGGCTACACCTTC; CDR3: CSASQGSGYTF
J: TRBJ2-1; D: TRBD2; V: TRBV28; size: NA; DNA: TGTGCCAGCATTTCTAGCGGCCGTTACAATGAGCAGTTCTTC; CDR3: CASISSGRYNEQFF
J: TRBJ1-1; D: TRBD1; V: TRBV6-2/TRBV6-3; size: NA; DNA: TGTGCCAGCAGTTCCCCAGGGGGACTGAACACTGAAGCTTTCTTT; CDR3: CASSSPGGLNTEAFF
J: TRBJ2-1; D: TRBD2; V: TRBV19; size: NA; DNA: TGTGCCAGTACCCCTCGGAGCGGGGCTTACAATGAGCAGTTCTTC; CDR3: CASTPRSGAYNEQFF
J: TRBJ2-2; D: NA; V: TRBV6-6; size: NA; DNA: TGTGCCAGCGAGTTTAGGAACACCGGGGAGCTGTTTTTT; CDR3: CASEFRNTGELFF
J: TRBJ2-7; D: NA; V: TRBV7-2; size: NA; DNA: TGTGCCAGCAGCTTAGTTCCTGTACAGACCTACGAGCAGTACTTC; CDR3: CASSLVPVQTYEQYF
J: TRBJ1-4; D: NA; V: TRBV25-1; size: NA; DNA: TGTGCCAGCAGTGAGTCGGGGTTCACTGAAAAACTGTTTTTT; CDR3: CASSESGFTEKLFF
J: TRBJ1-4; D: NA; V: TRBV25-1; size: NA; DNA: TGTGCCAGCAGTGATTACAGGTCCGCCTATGAAAAACTGTTTTTT; CDR3: CASSDYRSAYEKLFF
J: TRBJ2-7; D: TRBD1; V: TRBV19; size: few; DNA: TGTGCCAGTAGTCCTACGACAGGGGGCATCTTCGACGAGCAGTACTTC; CDR3: CASSPTTGGIFDEQYF
J: TRBJ2-1; D: TRBD2; V: TRBV3-1/TRBV3-2; size: NA; DNA: TGTGCCAGCAGCCAAAGACCAGGACTAGCGGGAGTCATGTACAATGAGCAGTTCTTC; CDR3: CASSQRPGLAGVMYNEQFF
J: TRBJ2-1; D: NA; V: TRBV28; size: NA; DNA: TGTGCCAGCACCGTAGGGGGACTAACAAATGAGCAGTTCTTC; CDR3: CASTVGGLTNEQFF
J: TRBJ2-6; D: TRBD1; V: TRBV18; size: NA; DNA: TGTGCCAGCTCACCACTACTCTCTCTACAGGGGGCTGGGGCCAACGTCCTGACTTTC; CDR3: CASSPLLSLQGAGANVLTF
J: TRBJ1-2; D: NA; V: TRBV18; size: NA; DNA: TGTGCCAGCTCCCAGAATTTCTATGGCTACACCTTC; CDR3: CASSQNFYGYTF
J: TRBJ1-5; D: TRBD1; V: TRBV28; size: NA; DNA: TGTGCCAGCAGTCCTTATCACGACAGGGTTAGCAATCAGCCCCAGCATTTT; CDR3: CASSPYHDRVSNQPQHF
J: TRBJ2-1; D: NA; V: TRBV7-9; size: NA; DNA: TGTGCCAGCATCCGTACAGGAAATGAGCAGTTCTTC; CDR3: CASIRTGNEQFF
J: TRBJ2-2; D: NA; V: TRBV6-5; size: NA; DNA: TGTGCCAGCAGCCTTTCCTCCGCCGGGGAGCTGTTTTTT; CDR3: CASSLSSAGELFF
J: TRBJ2-5; D: NA; V: TRBV7-8; size: NA; DNA: TGTGCCAGCAGCTCCCAACTCACCCGGGAGACCCAGTACTTC; CDR3: CASSSQLTRETQYF
J: TRBJ1-5; D: NA; V: TRBV27; size: NA; DNA: TGTGCCAGCGGGGAGAGCAATCAGCCCCAGCATTTT; CDR3: CASGESNQPQHF
J: TRBJ2-2; D: TRBD2; V: TRBV5-5; size: NA; DNA: TGTGCCAGCAGCTTGGATCCGGGAGGGCCGAACACCGGGGAGCTGTTTTTT; CDR3: CASSLDPGGPNTGELFF
J: TRBJ2-5; D: TRBD1; V: TRBV6-2/TRBV6-3; size: NA; DNA: TGTGCCAGCAGTAGCACCTCGGGACAGACGACAGAGACCCAGTACTTC; CDR3: CASSSTSGQTTETQYF